This TCR beta chain came from a study of T-cell reconstitution after alpha-beta-depleted transplantation in children. During its preparation, the TCRbeta library received unique molecular identifiers. TCRdb reprocessed the PCR reads with MiXCR, giving one entry per CDR3 protein. The sample records 450,000 to 600,000 distinct CDR3 sequences, around 13% being singletons. Germline V gene sequence: CDR1 SEHNR, CDR2 FQNEAQ (reference sequence). V was pared by 3 bases and J by 0 bases, with 6 bases of the junction left unmatched. The CDR3 is made up of 16 amino acids. Material: PBMCs, mostly from graft donor cells, obtained 360 days after TCRalphabeta/CD19-depleted stem cell transplant. The V gene is TRBV7-9, the J gene TRBJ2-7; 9 bases match TRBD1. The clonotype comes from a male patient aged 5 to 17 who had a stem cell transplant for acute myeloid leukemia, so the T cells may come from the graft donor. CDR3 region: CASSFPGTGRSYEQYF. The CDR3 DNA sequence: TGTGCCAGCAGCTTCCCTGGGACAGGGCGCTCCTACGAGCAGTACTTC.